Given below is one T cell receptor beta chain in context. Antigen unknown. The record originates from a study of monozygotic twins with inflammatory bowel disease. Findings of the study overall: Especially with disease activity, IBD patients had fewer clonotypes in common with others than healthy twins did. Twins with IBD were found to have lower TCRbeta diversity (inverse Simpson) than healthy co-twins. The data did not back a single strong IBD-associated clonotype or signal. Twin pairs that were concordant did not differ from discordant pairs in repertoire similarity, possibly from limited power.

TCRdb reworked the 5' RACE reads into one entry per CDR3 protein, no DNA. Its listing shows about 450,000 distinct CDR3 sequences. Germline assignment: CDR1 SGHRS and CDR2 YFSETQ. CDR3 size: 13 residues. The receptor comes from a human donor with ulcerative colitis or Crohn's disease, or a healthy co-twin of an affected twin (not recorded which). Sequenced input: blood. The rearrangement joins TRBV5-1 to TRBJ2-7. Here the CDR3 reads CASSLRQGYEQYF.